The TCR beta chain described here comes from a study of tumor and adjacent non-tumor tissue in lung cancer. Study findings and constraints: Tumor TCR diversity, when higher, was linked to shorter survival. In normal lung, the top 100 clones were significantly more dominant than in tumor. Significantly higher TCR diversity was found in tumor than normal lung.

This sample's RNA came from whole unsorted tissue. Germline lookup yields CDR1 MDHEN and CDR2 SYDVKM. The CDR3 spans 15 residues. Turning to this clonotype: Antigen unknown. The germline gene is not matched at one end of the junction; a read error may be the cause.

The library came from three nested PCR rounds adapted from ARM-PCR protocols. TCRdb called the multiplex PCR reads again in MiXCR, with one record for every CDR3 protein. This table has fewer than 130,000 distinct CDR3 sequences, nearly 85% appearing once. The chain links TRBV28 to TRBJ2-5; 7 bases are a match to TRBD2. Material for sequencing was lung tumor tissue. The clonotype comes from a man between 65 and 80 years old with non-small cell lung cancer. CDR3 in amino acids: CPSSTMRGTGGTQYF. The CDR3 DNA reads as TGTCCCAGCAGCACAATGCGGGGGACGGGTGGGACCCAGTACTTC.